This T cell receptor (beta chain) was documented in a study of blood T cell repertoires in COVID-19. Participant age was 18 to 89 years, and participants resided in about two dozen US areas. Clinical history as reported by participants underpinned cohort assignment. Authors' methods: Nucleated cell counts were estimated from reference gene primer amplification. Sequencing used immunoSEQ multiplex PCR; TCRdb keeps in-frame clones, though not all of them. V, J and clone size were drawn from that table, and D and trimming were deduced from the DNA. The sample consists of about 360,000 clones, around 90% of them appearing once. Trimming stripped 7 bases from V and 4 bases from J, with 13 bases between. The germline gives CDR1 MNHEY, CDR2 SVGAGI. The CDR3 consists of 13 residues.

The TCR originated in a woman aged 40 to 49 with acute COVID-19. The chain couples TRBV6-5 to TRBJ1-2; D uncertain. Sequencing used PBMCs or T cells enriched from blood (not recorded which). The CDR3 region is CASNPSGVYGYTF. The CDR3 nucleotides read TGTGCCAGCAACCCGTCCGGAGTCTATGGCTACACCTTC.